The 5 T cell receptor beta chains given below trace back to one sample, sequenced in a study of OX40 agonist ivuxolimab in advanced cancers. Clones were sequenced by immunoSEQ multiplex PCR, and TCRdb holds only the in-frame ones, with some missing. Of tens of thousands of clones in the sample, around 90% were seen once. This sample comprised CD4+ or CD8+ T cells sorted from blood, obtained in a trial of the OX40 agonist ivuxolimab. These receptors were collected from an adult with an advanced solid tumor such as melanoma, head and neck, liver or kidney cancer.

V and J are TRBV9 and TRBJ1-3; D gene uncertain. Germline CDR1 reads SGDLS; CDR2 reads YYNGEE. V dropped 3 bases and J dropped 2 bases, with 15 bases sitting between them. The CDR3 consists of 16 residues. The CDR3 region is CASSGFGGFAGNTIYF. The CDR3 DNA is TGTGCCAGCAGCGGATTCGGCGGTTTCGCTGGAAACACCATATATTTT.

The chain carries TRBV7-3 and TRBJ2-3, with D unclear. The CDR3 loop spans 13 amino acids. Germline V gene data show CDR1 as SGHTA and CDR2 as FQGTGA. V lost 5 bases and J 4 bases, leaving 10 bases between the germline ends. DNA for the CDR3: TGTGCCAGCAGCCAAGGACCCGCAGATACGCAGTATTTT. It specifies CASSQGPADTQYF.

The gene calls are TRBV9 and TRBJ2-2; D is uncertain. Trimming removed 2 bases at V and 4 bases at J, with 9 bases between. CDR1 and CDR2 from the germline V gene are SGDLS and YYNGEE. The CDR3 is 14 amino acids. The DNA for the CDR3 is TGTGCCAGCAGCGTTGCGGAGATCACCGGGGAGCTGTTTTTT. Translating gives CASSVAEITGELFF.

The chain couples TRBV6-1 to TRBJ2-2, with D unclear. The length of the CDR3 is 14 residues. Trimming cost V 7 bases and J 2 bases, with 11 bases left between them. Germline values: CDR1 MNHNS, CDR2 SASEGT. CDR3 DNA: TGTGCCAGCAAGGTCGGCGCTAACACCGGGGAGCTGTTTTTT. This codes for CASKVGANTGELFF.

This chain's CDR3 is CASSWGGLNTGELFF. CDR3 coding DNA: TGTGCCAGCAGCTGGGGGGGCTTGAACACCGGGGAGCTGTTTTTT. This rearrangement joins TRBV5-6 to TRBJ2-2; perhaps TRBD2 as D (7 bases). Trimming shortened V by 3 bases and J by 1 base, and 10 bases separated the two germline ends. Germline V gene sequence: CDR1 SGHDT, CDR2 YYEEEE. This CDR3 comprises 15 residues.